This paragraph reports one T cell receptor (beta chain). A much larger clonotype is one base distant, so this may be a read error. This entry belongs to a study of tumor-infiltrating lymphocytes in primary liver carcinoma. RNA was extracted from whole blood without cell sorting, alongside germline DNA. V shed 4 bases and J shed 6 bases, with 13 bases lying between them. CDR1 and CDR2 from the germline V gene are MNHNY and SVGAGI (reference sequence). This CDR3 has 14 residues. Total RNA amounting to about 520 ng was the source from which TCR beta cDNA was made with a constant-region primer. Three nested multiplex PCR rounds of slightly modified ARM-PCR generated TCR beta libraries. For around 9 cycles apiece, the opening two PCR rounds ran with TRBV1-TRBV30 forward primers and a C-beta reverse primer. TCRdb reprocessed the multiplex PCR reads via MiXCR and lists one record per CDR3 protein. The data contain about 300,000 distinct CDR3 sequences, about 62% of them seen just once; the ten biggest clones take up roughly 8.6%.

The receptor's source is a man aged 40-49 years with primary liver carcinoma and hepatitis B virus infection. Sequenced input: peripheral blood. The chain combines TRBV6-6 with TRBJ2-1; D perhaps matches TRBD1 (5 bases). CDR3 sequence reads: CASSLDKGSNEQFF. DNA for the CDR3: TGTGCCAGCAGTTTGGACAAGGGTAGCAATGAGCAGTTCTTC.